A selection of T cell receptor beta chains follows, all from one sample in a study of T cells in Graves' hyperthyroidism and ophthalmopathy. MiXCR, run by TCRdb on the multiplex PCR reads, gives a single entry per CDR3 protein. The data contain hundreds of thousands of distinct CDR3 sequences, roughly 15% of them singletons. Sequenced: blood. Every receptor here comes from a woman aged 40 to 50 with Graves' hyperthyroidism. CDR3s include the opening cysteine and the closing phenylalanine or tryptophan. A D gene is named only where the DNA matches it firmly. For some rows the clone size is stated as once, few or many, or as a class when expanded; others skip it.

many	TRBV12-3/TRBV12-4	TRBJ2-3	TRBD2	TGTGCCAGCAGTTTGGCGGGAGGGGCTACAGATACGCAGTATTTT	CASSLAGGATDTQYF
many	TRBV12-3/TRBV12-4	TRBJ2-5	TRBD1	TGTGCCAGCAGTTTTCGGACAGGAGAGACCCAGTACTTC	CASSFRTGETQYF
.	TRBV12-3/TRBV12-4	TRBJ2-2	.	TGTGCCAGCATATACAGCGAGAGAACCGGGGAGCTGTTTTTT	CASIYSERTGELFF
many	TRBV5-1	TRBJ2-7	TRBD1	TGCGCCAGCAGCCGGGACAGGGTCCTAGACGAGCAGTACTTC	CASSRDRVLDEQYF
.	TRBV27	TRBJ2-1	TRBD2	TGTGCCAGCAGTTTATCGATAGGGCTAGCGGGAGGGGGTAATGAGCAGTTCTTC	CASSLSIGLAGGGNEQFF
many	TRBV12-3/TRBV12-4	TRBJ1-3	.	TGTGCCAGCAACCCCTACGGGAGGGGAAGGGACACCATATATTTT	CASNPYGRGRDTIYF
many	TRBV11-2	TRBJ1-1	TRBD1	TGTGCCAGCTGCCCGGGACAGTTGAACACTGAAGCTTTCTTT	CASCPGQLNTEAFF
once	TRBV24-1	TRBJ2-1	.	TGTGCCACCAGTGACTCCGATGAGCAGTTCTTC	CATSDSDEQFF
.	TRBV30	TRBJ2-7	.	TGTGCCTGGAGTGTCGGAAGCCTCTCCTACGAGCAGTACTTC	CAWSVGSLSYEQYF
many	TRBV6-1	TRBJ1-1	TRBD1	TGTGCCAGCAGAACCGACGGGACAGGGAACACTGAAGCTTTCTTT	CASRTDGTGNTEAFF
many	TRBV3-1	TRBJ2-7	.	TGTGCCAGCAGCCCATCCTCCTTCTACGAGCAGTACTTC	CASSPSSFYEQYF
many	TRBV7-9	TRBJ2-1	.	TGTGCCAGCAGCTTAGTTAACCGATACAATGAGCAGTTCTTC	CASSLVNRYNEQFF
few	TRBV11-2	TRBJ1-2	.	TGTGCCAGCAGCTTCTCTCCGGACGGCTACGGCTACACCTTC	CASSFSPDGYGYTF
many	TRBV5-1	TRBJ1-6	TRBD1	TGCGCCAGCACCGAGGGACAGGGGAACTTTTCACCCCTCCACTTT	CASTEGQGNFSPLHF
.	TRBV24-1	TRBJ2-5	TRBD2	TGTGCCACCGGGTATAGCGGGAGCGGGACAGAGACCCAGTACTTC	CATGYSGSGTETQYF
many	TRBV6-2/TRBV6-3	TRBJ2-3	.	TGTGCCAGCAGTTACTCTCAGAGCACAGATACGCAGTATTTT	CASSYSQSTDTQYF
many	TRBV20-1	TRBJ2-7	.	TGCAGTGCTAGGGCCGACAGAGCCTACGAGCAGTACTTC	CSARADRAYEQYF
.	TRBV5-4	TRBJ2-3	.	TGTGCCAGCAGCCAGCCGGGACACACAGATACGCAGTATTTT	CASSQPGHTDTQYF
many	TRBV28	TRBJ2-7	TRBD2	TGTGCCAGCAGACCACCAGCGGGAGGGTTCTACGAGCAGTACTTC	CASRPPAGGFYEQYF
many	TRBV11-1	TRBJ2-3	.	TGTGCCAGCAGCCCGCTACTGTGGGCAGATACGCAGTATTTT	CASSPLLWADTQYF
few	TRBV2	TRBJ2-5	TRBD2	TGTGCCAGCAGGGTGACTAGCGGGGGAGATCAAGAGACCCAGTACTTC	CASRVTSGGDQETQYF
.	TRBV13	TRBJ2-7	TRBD2	TGTGCCAGCAGCCTCCCGGGGGGGGCGAAGAACGAGCAGTACTTC	CASSLPGGAKNEQYF
.	TRBV3-1	TRBJ2-3	TRBD2	TGTGCCAGCAGCCGAGCGGGAGGTGCGCAGTATTTT	CASSRAGGAQYF
many	TRBV27	TRBJ2-7	TRBD2	TGTGCCAGCAGTTCCGAGATAGCGGGAAGTGGCGAGCAGTACTTC	CASSSEIAGSGEQYF
.	TRBV20-1	TRBJ2-1	TRBD1	TGCAGAATCTGGTCGGGACAGGGTTACAATGAGCAGTTCTTC	CRIWSGQGYNEQFF
.	TRBV3-1	TRBJ2-7	.	TGTGCCAGCAGCCAAGATGTATTTACTGGTCGGGGAGACGAGCAGTACTTC	CASSQDVFTGRGDEQYF
few	TRBV19	TRBJ2-5	TRBD2	TGTGCCAGTAGTACGACTAGCGGGAGATCAGAGACCCAGTACTTC	CASSTTSGRSETQYF
many	TRBV6-5	TRBJ2-2	TRBD2	TGTGCCAGCAGTTACTCGGGACTAGCTGAAAACCCCACCGGGGAGCTGTTTTTT	CASSYSGLAENPTGELFF
.	TRBV30	TRBJ2-5	.	TGTGCCTGGAGCAGGGGAGAGACCCAGTACTTC	CAWSRGETQYF
.	TRBV20-1	TRBJ2-7	TRBD2	TGCAGTGCTAGAGATCCCAGAGCGGGAGGAGGCGAGCAGTACTTC	CSARDPRAGGGEQYF
many	TRBV5-1	TRBJ2-1	TRBD2	TGCGCCAGCAGGTCTAGCGGCTCCTACAATGAGCAGTTCTTC	CASRSSGSYNEQFF
many	TRBV2	TRBJ1-1	TRBD1	TGTGCCAGCATGACAGGGGGAACTGAAGCTTTCTTT	CASMTGGTEAFF
many	TRBV2	TRBJ2-3	TRBD1	TGTGCCAGCAGTGTGTTGGACAGGGAGACGGATACGCAGTATTTT	CASSVLDRETDTQYF
.	TRBV28	TRBJ2-7	.	TGTGCCAGCGGACAGTGGGGCGGGAGCGGCTCCTACGAGCAGTACTTC	CASGQWGGSGSYEQYF
few	TRBV5-5	TRBJ1-5	.	TGTGCCAGCAGCTTGGTCGGGGGCTCAGATCAGCCCCAGCATTTT	CASSLVGGSDQPQHF
many	TRBV28	TRBJ1-5	TRBD1	TGTGCCAGCAGCTTACCCTTGACAGGGACCCATCAGCCCCAGCATTTT	CASSLPLTGTHQPQHF
many	TRBV5-1	TRBJ2-1	.	TGCGCCAGCAGCTTGGGAGTTTGGGATGAGCAGTTCTTC	CASSLGVWDEQFF
.	TRBV24-1	TRBJ2-3	.	TGTGCCACCAGTGATCCCAGCGGAACAAACACAGATACGCAGTATTTT	CATSDPSGTNTDTQYF
many	TRBV11-2	TRBJ1-4	.	TGTGCCAGCAGACGGGGCATGGCTAATGAAAAACTGTTTTTT	CASRRGMANEKLFF
.	TRBV27	TRBJ1-2	TRBD1	TGTGCCAGCAGTTTCGGACAGGGTTGGGGCTACACCTTC	CASSFGQGWGYTF
many	TRBV5-1	TRBJ2-7	.	TGCGCCAGCAGCTTGGAGCAGCCTAATTCCTACGAGCAGTACTTC	CASSLEQPNSYEQYF
few	TRBV10-3	TRBJ2-7	.	TGTGCCGCCTCAGGGGAGGAGCGGGCCCCCAGCTCCTACGAGCAGTACTTC	CAASGEERAPSSYEQYF
many	TRBV29-1	TRBJ1-2	.	TGCAGCGTTGCTACGGAGAACTATGGCTACACCTTC	CSVATENYGYTF
many	TRBV24-1	TRBJ2-5	TRBD1	TGTGCCACCAGTGACCGGACAGGCGGTTTGGTTTCCCAGTACTTC	CATSDRTGGLVSQYF
.	TRBV12-3/TRBV12-4	TRBJ2-1	TRBD2	TGTGCCAGCAATCAAGGGACTAGCGGGGGGCCAATCTCCTACAATGAGCAGTTCTTC	CASNQGTSGGPISYNEQFF
many	TRBV15	TRBJ1-2	TRBD1	TGTGCCACCAGCAGAGATGGTGGACAGGCCTCCGGGGGCTATGGCTACACCTTC	CATSRDGGQASGGYGYTF
many	TRBV20-1	TRBJ2-3	TRBD2	TGCAGTGCGACTTCGGCGGGAGGGTATACGCAGTATTTT	CSATSAGGYTQYF
many	TRBV28	TRBJ1-5	TRBD1	TGTGCCAGCAGTTTAGGTGGACAGGGAGGGCCCCAGCATTTT	CASSLGGQGGPQHF
many	TRBV7-2	TRBJ2-5	.	TGTGCCAGCAGCTTAGAGAAACAAGAGACCCAGTACTTC	CASSLEKQETQYF
few	TRBV28	TRBJ1-2	TRBD1	TGTGCCAGCAGTGAAACAGGGGATAACTATGGCTACACCTTC	CASSETGDNYGYTF